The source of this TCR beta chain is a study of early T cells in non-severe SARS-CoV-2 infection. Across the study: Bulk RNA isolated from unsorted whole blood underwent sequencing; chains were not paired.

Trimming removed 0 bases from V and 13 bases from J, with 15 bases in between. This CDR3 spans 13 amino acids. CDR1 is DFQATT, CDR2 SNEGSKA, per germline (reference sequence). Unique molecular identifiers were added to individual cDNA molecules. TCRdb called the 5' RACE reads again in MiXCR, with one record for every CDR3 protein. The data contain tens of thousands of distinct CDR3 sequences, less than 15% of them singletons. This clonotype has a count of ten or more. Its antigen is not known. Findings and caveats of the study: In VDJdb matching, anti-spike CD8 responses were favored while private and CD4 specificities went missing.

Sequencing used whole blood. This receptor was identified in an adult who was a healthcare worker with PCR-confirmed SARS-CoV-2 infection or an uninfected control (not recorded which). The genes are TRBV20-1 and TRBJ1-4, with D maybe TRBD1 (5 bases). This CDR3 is CSARDRAGLGLFF. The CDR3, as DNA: TGCAGTGCTAGAGATAGGGCGGGACTTGGACTGTTTTTT.